The source of this T cell receptor beta chain is a study of blood T cells in healthy people across ages. A second 7 to 11 cycle PCR used barcoded and J-beta primers. Each CDR3 protein gets one entry after TCRdb re-called the 5' RACE reads with MiXCR. The sample consists of about 1 million distinct CDR3 sequences, approximately 26% of them appearing once. The CDR3 covers 14 residues. V shed 6 bases and J 5 bases; nucleotides not matched to a gene: 10. These data were also reused for a study on T cells of mothers and their children. Per that paper: The study sampled three healthy Caucasian mothers and their six children. From each mother came over 9.5 million TCR beta CDR3 reads, and from each child came about 3 million.

The specimen was blood. This sequence originates from a girl under 10 years old in good health. This chain connects TRBV12-3 or TRBV12-4 to TRBJ2-7; 7 nucleotides align to TRBD1. The CDR3 reads CASRNDRVGDEQYF. Here the CDR3 DNA reads TGTGCCAGCAGGAATGACAGGGTTGGCGACGAGCAGTACTTC.